These 5 T cell receptor beta chains share one sample of origin, sequenced in a study of blood T cell repertoires in COVID-19 (dated by TCRdb to 2018 to 2021). The library was built by means of the immunoSEQ multiplex PCR assay. Entries here come from immuneACCESS through TCRdb and include only in-frame sequences with V and J called. Some clones fail to appear in such tables; in the studies checked, an unresolved V gene covers under half of the shortfall, and the cause of the remainder is unknown. The sample table contains about 120,000 clones; only one count was recorded for 70% to 90% of them. Approximately 0.81% of the sample is in the top ten clones. The sample consisted of peripheral blood. These receptors originate from a woman aged 45-65 years with active or convalescent COVID-19.

The sample holds a few counts of this clone. The rearrangement links TRBV4-2 to TRBJ1-2; D is unclear. CDR3 length: 16 amino acids. CDR1 is LGHNA and CDR2 is YNFKEQ in the germline V gene. V lost 0 bases, J lost 5 bases, and 16 bases lay in between. CDR3 sequence: CASSQDRGRLWYGYTF. The CDR3 nucleotides are TGTGCCAGCAGCCAAGATCGAGGAAGGCTTTGGTATGGCTACACCTTC.

The V and J genes are TRBV4-1 and TRBJ2-3, with D possibly TRBD2 on 6 matching bases. The CDR3 is 14 residues long. Germline assignment: CDR1 MGHRA and CDR2 YSYEKL. Trimming removed 5 bases from V and 3 bases from J, with 12 bases in between. CDR3 nucleotides: TGCGCCAGCAGCAACCCGGGGGATACAGATACGCAGTATTTT. Translated: CASSNPGDTDTQYF.

The genes are TRBV29-1 and TRBJ2-7; 7 positions agree with TRBD1. Per the germline V gene, CDR1 is SQVTM and CDR2 is ANQGSEA. This CDR3 spans 15 amino acids. J was trimmed by 1 base and V by 0 bases; bases with no gene match: 6. CDR3 in amino acids: CSVEDQTGRSYEQYF. The CDR3 DNA sequence: TGCAGCGTTGAAGACCAGACAGGGCGGTCCTACGAGCAGTACTTC.

The chain carries TRBV3-1 (or the pseudogene TRBV3-2) and TRBJ2-1; a possible D gene is TRBD1 (5 bases). Germline CDR1 LGHDT, CDR2 YNNKEL (reference sequence). CDR3 size: 13 residues. V lost 0 bases and J lost 13, with 13 bases in between. In nucleotides, the CDR3 is TGTGCCAGCAGCCAAGATTGGCAGGGCGGCCAGTTCTTC. This encodes CASSQDWQGGQFF.

About this clone itself: The same CDR3 is also encoded by other DNA sequences in this sample. V and J are TRBV28 and TRBJ2-5; TRBD2 aligns across 13 bases. Germline V gives CDR1 MDHEN, CDR2 SYDVKM. The CDR3 extends over 14 amino acids. Trimming took 8 bases from V and 5 from J; bases not matched to a gene: 5. This CDR3 is CASRTSGRGETQYF. DNA of the CDR3: TGTGCCAGCCGGACTAGCGGGAGAGGGGAGACCCAGTACTTC.